This is a list of T cell receptor beta chains from one sample in a study of T cells in Graves' hyperthyroidism and ophthalmopathy. TCRdb reanalysed the multiplex PCR reads using MiXCR and keeps one entry per CDR3 protein. Among about 360,000 distinct CDR3 sequences listed, around 14% were seen once. The sequencing input was blood. These receptors came from a woman under 30 with Graves' hyperthyroidism that later progressed to Graves' ophthalmopathy. The CDR3 runs from the conserved cysteine through the conserved F or W. The order of the fields is D gene, V gene, J gene, clone size, CDR3 protein, CDR3 DNA. The D gene is left open where the match is weak. Rows give clone size only sometimes, using once, few, many, or a class for an expanded clone.

d_call: NA
v_call: TRBV11-2
j_call: TRBJ2-1
clone_size: many
cdr3_aa: CASSLRVRGRSYNEQFF
cdr3_nt: TGTGCCAGCAGCTTAAGAGTCCGGGGACGAAGCTACAATGAGCAGTTCTTC

d_call: NA
v_call: TRBV14
j_call: TRBJ2-1
clone_size: many
cdr3_aa: CASSRVDSGEQFF
cdr3_nt: TGTGCCAGCAGCCGGGTCGACTCGGGTGAGCAGTTCTTC

d_call: TRBD2
v_call: TRBV2
j_call: TRBJ2-5
clone_size: many
cdr3_aa: CASSAGTSGRAETQYF
cdr3_nt: TGTGCCAGCAGTGCAGGGACTAGCGGGAGGGCGGAGACCCAGTACTTC

d_call: TRBD1
v_call: TRBV12-3/TRBV12-4
j_call: TRBJ1-2
clone_size: many
cdr3_aa: CASSFGQGPGYTF
cdr3_nt: TGTGCCAGCAGCTTCGGACAGGGGCCTGGCTACACCTTC

d_call: TRBD1
v_call: TRBV18
j_call: TRBJ1-4
clone_size: NA
cdr3_aa: CASPLSPGTGGYPNEKLFF
cdr3_nt: TGTGCCAGCCCACTCAGTCCCGGGACAGGGGGCTACCCGAATGAAAAACTGTTTTTT

d_call: NA
v_call: TRBV5-1
j_call: TRBJ1-1
clone_size: many
cdr3_aa: CASSPSAMNTEAFF
cdr3_nt: TGCGCCAGCAGCCCCTCGGCCATGAACACTGAAGCTTTCTTT

d_call: TRBD1
v_call: TRBV28
j_call: TRBJ2-2
clone_size: many
cdr3_aa: CASSLGTGYTGELFF
cdr3_nt: TGTGCCAGCAGTTTAGGGACAGGGTACACCGGGGAGCTGTTTTTT

d_call: NA
v_call: TRBV19
j_call: TRBJ1-1
clone_size: few
cdr3_aa: CASRIQGNTEAFF
cdr3_nt: TGTGCCAGTAGGATCCAGGGGAACACTGAAGCTTTCTTT

d_call: NA
v_call: TRBV19
j_call: TRBJ2-1
clone_size: NA
cdr3_aa: CASSITSWGTHNEQFF
cdr3_nt: TGTGCCAGTAGTATAACATCGTGGGGTACTCACAATGAGCAGTTCTTC

d_call: NA
v_call: TRBV30
j_call: TRBJ1-4
clone_size: NA
cdr3_aa: CAWSAIPGVVEKLFF
cdr3_nt: TGTGCCTGGAGTGCTATTCCGGGGGTGGTGGAAAAACTGTTTTTT

d_call: NA
v_call: TRBV5-1
j_call: TRBJ2-3
clone_size: few
cdr3_aa: CASSLYGVMGTDTQYF
cdr3_nt: TGCGCCAGCAGCTTGTACGGGGTGATGGGCACAGATACGCAGTATTTT

d_call: TRBD1
v_call: TRBV6-1
j_call: TRBJ2-7
clone_size: few
cdr3_aa: CASSLTGGSGEQYF
cdr3_nt: TGTGCCAGCAGTTTAACAGGGGGGAGCGGCGAGCAGTACTTC

d_call: NA
v_call: TRBV24-1
j_call: TRBJ1-2
clone_size: many
cdr3_aa: CATSDFPGGHGYTF
cdr3_nt: TGTGCCACCAGTGATTTCCCGGGAGGGCATGGCTACACCTTC

d_call: NA
v_call: TRBV28
j_call: TRBJ1-1
clone_size: many
cdr3_aa: CASSSVQGWTEAFF
cdr3_nt: TGTGCCAGCAGTAGTGTTCAGGGCTGGACTGAAGCTTTCTTT

d_call: NA
v_call: TRBV11-1
j_call: TRBJ2-1
clone_size: once
cdr3_aa: CASSLEGTTWNEQFF
cdr3_nt: TGTGCCAGCAGCTTAGAGGGAACTACGTGGAATGAGCAGTTCTTC

d_call: TRBD2
v_call: TRBV7-9
j_call: TRBJ2-1
clone_size: few
cdr3_aa: CASRNLGEGLNEQFF
cdr3_nt: TGTGCCAGCAGGAACCTGGGGGAGGGCTTAAATGAGCAGTTCTTC

d_call: NA
v_call: TRBV10-3
j_call: TRBJ2-2
clone_size: few
cdr3_aa: CAISESSGAANTGELFF
cdr3_nt: TGTGCCATCAGTGAGTCTTCGGGAGCTGCGAACACCGGGGAGCTGTTTTTT

d_call: NA
v_call: TRBV30
j_call: TRBJ1-3
clone_size: few
cdr3_aa: CAWRGTGDSGNTIYF
cdr3_nt: TGTGCCTGGAGGGGGACCGGAGACTCTGGAAACACCATATATTTT

d_call: TRBD1
v_call: TRBV20-1
j_call: TRBJ1-6
clone_size: NA
cdr3_aa: CSARRQGYSPLHF
cdr3_nt: TGCAGTGCTAGGAGACAGGGATATTCACCCCTCCACTTT

d_call: NA
v_call: TRBV28
j_call: TRBJ1-5
clone_size: many
cdr3_aa: CASLPPPGIGNQPQHF
cdr3_nt: TGTGCCAGCCTTCCCCCCCCGGGGATTGGCAATCAGCCCCAGCATTTT

d_call: NA
v_call: TRBV28
j_call: TRBJ1-6
clone_size: NA
cdr3_aa: CASSWGEALHF
cdr3_nt: TGTGCCAGCAGTTGGGGAGAGGCCCTCCACTTT

d_call: NA
v_call: TRBV12-3/TRBV12-4
j_call: TRBJ2-2
clone_size: many
cdr3_aa: CASSRGGELFF
cdr3_nt: TGTGCCAGCAGTAGGGGCGGGGAGCTGTTTTTT

d_call: NA
v_call: TRBV5-1
j_call: TRBJ2-1
clone_size: NA
cdr3_aa: CASSRGSAEFRFSEQFF
cdr3_nt: TGCGCCAGCAGCAGGGGCTCAGCGGAATTTAGGTTTAGTGAGCAGTTCTTC

d_call: TRBD2
v_call: TRBV4-1
j_call: TRBJ2-3
clone_size: NA
cdr3_aa: CASSQEIGRGGTRLAGGDTDTQYF
cdr3_nt: TGCGCCAGCAGCCAAGAGATTGGCCGGGGGGGGACCAGACTAGCGGGAGGAGACACAGATACGCAGTATTTT

d_call: TRBD1
v_call: TRBV13
j_call: TRBJ2-7
clone_size: many
cdr3_aa: CASRLNRGGGEQYF
cdr3_nt: TGTGCCAGCAGACTGAATCGAGGGGGCGGCGAGCAGTACTTC

d_call: TRBD1
v_call: TRBV2
j_call: TRBJ2-7
clone_size: many
cdr3_aa: CASSKQGAASYEQYF
cdr3_nt: TGTGCCAGCAGTAAACAGGGGGCGGCTAGCTACGAGCAGTACTTC

d_call: TRBD1
v_call: TRBV9
j_call: TRBJ2-7
clone_size: NA
cdr3_aa: CASSVGTGRDEQYF
cdr3_nt: TGTGCCAGCAGCGTCGGGACAGGGAGGGATGAGCAGTACTTC

d_call: NA
v_call: TRBV11-2
j_call: TRBJ2-3
clone_size: few
cdr3_aa: CASGLELVSTDTQYF
cdr3_nt: TGTGCCAGCGGCTTAGAACTAGTTTCGACCGATACGCAGTATTTT

d_call: NA
v_call: TRBV2
j_call: TRBJ1-6
clone_size: many
cdr3_aa: CARGQPNSPLHF
cdr3_nt: TGTGCCAGAGGACAGCCGAATTCACCCCTCCACTTT

d_call: NA
v_call: TRBV20-1
j_call: TRBJ1-2
clone_size: many
cdr3_aa: CSATLLGTVGYTF
cdr3_nt: TGCAGTGCTACCCTACTTGGGACCGTTGGCTACACCTTC

d_call: TRBD2
v_call: TRBV7-9
j_call: TRBJ2-1
clone_size: NA
cdr3_aa: CASGLAGGPGYNEQFF
cdr3_nt: TGTGCCAGCGGGCTAGCGGGAGGTCCAGGGTACAATGAGCAGTTCTTC

d_call: NA
v_call: TRBV13
j_call: TRBJ2-7
clone_size: many
cdr3_aa: CASSLGLGGNYEQYF
cdr3_nt: TGTGCCAGCAGCTTAGGCCTAGGAGGGAACTACGAGCAGTACTTC

d_call: TRBD2
v_call: TRBV28
j_call: TRBJ2-5
clone_size: many
cdr3_aa: CASAKRFGLAGLETQYF
cdr3_nt: TGTGCCAGCGCCAAACGCTTTGGACTAGCGGGATTGGAGACCCAGTACTTC

d_call: TRBD1
v_call: TRBV3-1
j_call: TRBJ1-1
clone_size: many
cdr3_aa: CASSQLTTGERGAFF
cdr3_nt: TGTGCCAGCAGCCAGTTGACCACAGGGGAGAGGGGCGCTTTCTTT

d_call: TRBD1
v_call: TRBV6-1
j_call: TRBJ1-2
clone_size: many
cdr3_aa: CASSSNTGDIFYGYTF
cdr3_nt: TGTGCCAGCAGTTCGAATACAGGGGACATTTTCTATGGCTACACCTTC

d_call: TRBD1
v_call: TRBV4-1
j_call: TRBJ2-5
clone_size: many
cdr3_aa: CASSQDIGGTGQETQYF
cdr3_nt: TGCGCCAGCAGCCAAGATATCGGAGGGACAGGTCAGGAGACCCAGTACTTC

d_call: TRBD1
v_call: TRBV6-1
j_call: TRBJ1-5
clone_size: NA
cdr3_aa: CASSGTGVQPRHF
cdr3_nt: TGTGCCAGCAGCGGGACAGGGGTACAGCCCCGGCATTTT

d_call: NA
v_call: TRBV20-1
j_call: TRBJ2-1
clone_size: NA
cdr3_aa: CSAWGSFSYNEQFF
cdr3_nt: TGCAGTGCTTGGGGTTCTTTCTCCTACAATGAGCAGTTCTTC

d_call: TRBD2
v_call: TRBV30
j_call: TRBJ2-7
clone_size: many
cdr3_aa: CAWSVRTSSEQYF
cdr3_nt: TGTGCCTGGAGTGTAAGGACTAGTTCCGAGCAGTACTTC

d_call: TRBD2
v_call: TRBV13
j_call: TRBJ2-2
clone_size: few
cdr3_aa: CASSLKGLAGVTGELFF
cdr3_nt: TGTGCCAGCAGCCTCAAGGGACTAGCGGGAGTAACCGGGGAGCTGTTTTTT

d_call: NA
v_call: TRBV10-3
j_call: TRBJ2-7
clone_size: many
cdr3_aa: CAISESFWVLGNYEQYF
cdr3_nt: TGTGCCATCAGTGAGTCGTTTTGGGTTTTGGGCAACTACGAGCAGTACTTC

d_call: NA
v_call: TRBV6-1
j_call: TRBJ2-5
clone_size: NA
cdr3_aa: CASSQLASFQETQYF
cdr3_nt: TGTGCCAGCAGCCAACTAGCATCCTTCCAAGAGACCCAGTACTTC

d_call: NA
v_call: TRBV5-1
j_call: TRBJ2-7
clone_size: many
cdr3_aa: CASSLGGLSGEQYF
cdr3_nt: TGCGCCAGCAGCCTAGGGGGGCTGTCGGGAGAGCAGTACTTC

d_call: NA
v_call: TRBV19
j_call: TRBJ1-3
clone_size: NA
cdr3_aa: CASSNRTAGGNTIYF
cdr3_nt: TGTGCCAGTAGTAATAGGACGGCCGGTGGAAACACCATATATTTT

d_call: TRBD2
v_call: TRBV7-9
j_call: TRBJ2-7
clone_size: once
cdr3_aa: CASSLEVGLADLSYEQYF
cdr3_nt: TGTGCCAGCAGCCTAGAGGTGGGGCTAGCGGACCTCTCCTACGAGCAGTACTTC

d_call: TRBD1
v_call: TRBV9
j_call: TRBJ2-7
clone_size: NA
cdr3_aa: CASSVESGQGNEQYF
cdr3_nt: TGTGCCAGCAGCGTAGAATCGGGACAGGGTAACGAGCAGTACTTC

d_call: NA
v_call: TRBV5-1
j_call: TRBJ2-1
clone_size: many
cdr3_aa: CASSPLGPSWNEQFF
cdr3_nt: TGCGCCAGCAGCCCTTTAGGTCCTAGTTGGAATGAGCAGTTCTTC

d_call: TRBD1
v_call: TRBV5-1
j_call: TRBJ2-3
clone_size: many
cdr3_aa: CASRRETGLSDTQYF
cdr3_nt: TGCGCCAGCAGACGTGAGACAGGGCTGTCGGATACGCAGTATTTT

d_call: TRBD2
v_call: TRBV27
j_call: TRBJ2-1
clone_size: NA
cdr3_aa: CASRLAGSPYEQFF
cdr3_nt: TGTGCCAGCAGGCTAGCGGGATCCCCCTATGAGCAGTTCTTC